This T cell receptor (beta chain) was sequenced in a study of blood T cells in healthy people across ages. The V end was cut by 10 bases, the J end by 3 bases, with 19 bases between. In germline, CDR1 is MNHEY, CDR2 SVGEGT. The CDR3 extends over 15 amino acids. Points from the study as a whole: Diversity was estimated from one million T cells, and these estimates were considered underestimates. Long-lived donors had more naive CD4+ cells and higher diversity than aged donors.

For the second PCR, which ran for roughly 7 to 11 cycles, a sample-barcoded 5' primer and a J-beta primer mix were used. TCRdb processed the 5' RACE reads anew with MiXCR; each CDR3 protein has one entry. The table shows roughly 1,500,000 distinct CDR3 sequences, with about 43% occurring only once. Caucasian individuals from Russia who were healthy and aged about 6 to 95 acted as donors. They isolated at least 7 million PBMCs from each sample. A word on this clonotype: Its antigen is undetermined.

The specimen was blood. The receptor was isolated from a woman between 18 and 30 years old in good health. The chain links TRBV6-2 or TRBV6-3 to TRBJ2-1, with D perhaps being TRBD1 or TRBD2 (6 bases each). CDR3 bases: TGTGCCACTAACTGGGGGGCGGGATTCTACAATGAGCAGTTCTTC. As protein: CATNWGAGFYNEQFF.